This TCR beta chain derives from a study of blood T cell repertoires in COVID-19. Background on the study: T cells, B-cell-depleted T cells, or PBMCs provided the cDNA or gDNA that served as material.

Method: immunoSEQ multiplex PCR; TCRdb's copy keeps in-frame clones and lacks some. Found here are some 60,000 clones, about four fifths of them singletons; the top ten hold 3.5% to 4%. CDR3 length: 18 amino acids. The germline CDR1 and CDR2 sequences are LGHNT and FRNRAP. V dropped 3 bases and J dropped 2; count of bases not matched to a gene: 12. V usage is TRBV12-5 and J usage is TRBJ2-3, with 9 bases aligning to TRBD2. The specimen was peripheral blood. The origin of this receptor is an elderly woman with acute or convalescent COVID-19. The CDR3 sequence is CASGLRAASGTATDTQYF. The CDR3 DNA reads as TGTGCTAGTGGTTTACGGGCGGCTAGCGGGACTGCCACAGATACGCAGTATTTT.